This TCR beta chain was recorded in a study of regulatory T cells in long-lasting Graves disease. CDR1 and CDR2 from the germline V gene are SQVTM and ANQGSEA. The V and J ends lost 0 bases and 5 bases respectively, with 7 bases between them. This CDR3 has 12 amino acids. Arm-PCR of CDR3 regions and iRepertoire HTBI primers were the basis on which TCR beta libraries were built. TCRdb re-derived calls from the multiplex PCR reads in MiXCR, one entry per CDR3 protein. The sample holds approximately 690,000 distinct CDR3 sequences, 30% seen once. This clonotype has only a few counts. Described time point: persistent/refractory GD, antithyroid drugs over 5 years with positive TRAb. PBMCs were the source of the RNA used for TCR sequencing.

The receptor was derived from a female donor with Graves disease. The chain is built from TRBV29-1 and TRBJ2-5, with D possibly being TRBD2 (6 bases). The sample in question was peripheral blood mononuclear cells (PBMCs), obtained when the disease was refractory, from a patient treated with antithyroid drugs. The CDR3 reads CSVEDGGETQYF. The CDR3 bases are TGCAGCGTTGAAGATGGGGGGGAGACCCAGTACTTC.